The sequence of this T cell receptor beta chain was determined in a study of shared clonotypes between healthy human individuals (dated by TCRdb to between 2020 and 2021). Regarding the research as a whole: The cohort comprised a couple of women and a few men aged 18 to 49 years. The study deeply sequenced blood TCR repertoires of five healthy adults to estimate repertoire size and the extent of clonotype sharing between individuals. Per donor, leukapheresis produced somewhere between about 0.9 and 9.5 billion PBMCs. Per donor, three plates each were used for CD4 naive and CD4 memory, two for CD8 naive, and one for CD8 memory. Libraries were prepared and TCR repertoires were sequenced by different laboratories using diverse techniques, in order to increase sequencing depth and limit assay-specific biases. The paper's findings and limits, for the study overall: Incomplete sequencing was indicated by rarefaction of sorted-subset datasets, despite the large sequencing depth. Larger estimated clonotype richness was generally found for naive subsets than for memory subsets. Sampling was restricted to blood, and TCR repertoires in tissue are likely to differ from TCR repertoires in blood. Based on pairwise subsampling, the degree of clonotype sharing among donors was expected to be affected by sequencing depth. The genetic and exposure-history diversity represented was limited by the small number of donors. Around 5% of naive CD4, around 3.5% of naive CD8, about 2.1% of memory CD4, and approximately 0.4% of memory CD8 clonotypes were shared across four donors. Compared with non-shared clonotypes, clonotypes shared by all four sorted-subset donors had higher generation probabilities.

TCR CDR3 regions were amplified from genomic DNA by multiplex PCR using the deep immunoSEQ assay. Extracted genomic DNA from each cell subset was distributed evenly across all wells of several immunoSEQ 96-well plates, and each plate was treated as a replicate. For sorted subsets, approximately 210 ng of genomic DNA, equivalent to roughly 30,000 T cell genomes, went into each replicate PCR. The purified libraries were quantified using a Qubit 3.0 fluorometer, sized with a Bioanalyzer 2100, and then quantified again using the KAPA Library Quantification kit. Every immunoSEQ 96-well plate was sequenced on a separate single-read 150-cycle Illumina NextSeq 550 flow cell. Processing in the source paper ran as follows. The immunoSEQ output contained only junctional sequences without quality scores, so filtering could not match that applied to full-length reads. Sequences were annotated with PyIR, a Python wrapper for IgBLAST v1.9, and V/J genes and CDR3 were assigned using IMGT germline references. Reads were removed for weak V/J assignments (E-value above 1e-6), missing CDR3, stop codons, out-of-frame junctions, or ambiguous translated residues. V3J clonotypes were defined as sequences sharing the same inferred V gene, J gene, and CDR3 amino acid sequence. The percentage overlap between two repertoires was calculated by dividing the number of shared unique clonotypes by the size of the smaller repertoire. Three approaches were used to assess repertoire richness: RTK rarefaction, the Chao1 estimator, and Recon v2.1 estimates of unobserved clonotypes. Generation probabilities for all TCRbeta clonotypes obtained by the gDNA method from a handful of donors were computed using OLGA. TCRdb mirrors the immuneACCESS table, restricted to in-frame sequences. Some clones are absent from its copies; in checked studies, under half trace to an unresolved V gene, and the reason for the others is unknown. Clone size and the V and J calls come from that table; the DNA yielded D and trimming. The sample contains approximately 1.9 million clones, over 85% of them found a single time. More than 1.5% of the sample is held by the ten biggest clonotypes.

CD8 naive samples were CD45RO-negative cells positively selected for CCR7, giving a CD45RA+CCR7+ population that excluded TemRA cells. Healthy HIV-negative adults with no recently reported acute infections or vaccinations were included as donors. All donors were Caucasian adults living in Nashville, Tennessee, USA. Blood was obtained by leukapheresis, after which PBMCs were separated by Ficoll-Histopaque density gradient centrifugation and cryopreserved in liquid nitrogen vapor phase. Purity and quantity of every magnetically sorted T cell population were checked by analytical flow cytometry. Genomic DNA was isolated from every sorted fraction and measured by UV absorbance on a Nanodrop 2000c. The CDR3 sequence holds 15 residues, the cysteine and phenylalanine included. Of all the DNA, just the CDR3 is kept, 45 bases in frame from base 1. Trimming takes 5 bases off V and 2 bases off J; junction bases not matched to a gene: 7. The CDR1 and CDR2 encoded by the germline V gene are SGHAT and FQNNGV.

Concerning this clone: Its antigen remains unidentified. The sample holds no much larger clone one base away, and base qualities are not on file.

The chain employs TRBV11-2 and TRBJ1-1, with 8 bases aligning to TRBD1. This receptor was obtained from a young man in good health. Some clones in this sample may be carry-over from other donors' samples. The sequencing sample was made of naive CD8+ T cells from PBMCs. In light of the paper, this sample's cell subset or site label describes: CD45RA+CCR7+. The bases are TGTGCCAGCAGCCCGAGGACAGGGCCAAACACTGAAGCTTTCTTT. Its amino acids are CASSPRTGPNTEAFF.